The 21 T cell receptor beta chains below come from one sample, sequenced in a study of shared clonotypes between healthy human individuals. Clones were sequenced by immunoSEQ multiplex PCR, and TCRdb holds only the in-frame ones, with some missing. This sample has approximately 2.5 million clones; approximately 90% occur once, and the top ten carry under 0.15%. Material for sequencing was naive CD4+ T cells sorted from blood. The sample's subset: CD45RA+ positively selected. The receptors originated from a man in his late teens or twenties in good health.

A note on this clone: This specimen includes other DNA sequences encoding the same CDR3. The CDR3 bases are TGCAGTGCTTCTACAGGGGACGAGCAGTACTTC. Protein sequence: CSASTGDEQYF. The gene calls are TRBV20-1 and TRBJ2-7; 7 bases are shared with TRBD1. The V gene end was trimmed by 5 bases and the J gene end by 5 bases; junction bases not matched to a gene: 3. The CDR3 is made up of 11 amino acids. Germline V gene data show CDR1 as DFQATT and CDR2 as SNEGSKA (reference sequence).

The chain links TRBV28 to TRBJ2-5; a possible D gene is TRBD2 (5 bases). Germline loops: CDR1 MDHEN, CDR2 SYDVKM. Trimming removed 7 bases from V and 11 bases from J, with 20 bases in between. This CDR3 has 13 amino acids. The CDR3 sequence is CASNLAAGVEQYF. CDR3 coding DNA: TGTGCCAGCAACCTGGCCGCGGGTGTTGAGCAGTACTTC.

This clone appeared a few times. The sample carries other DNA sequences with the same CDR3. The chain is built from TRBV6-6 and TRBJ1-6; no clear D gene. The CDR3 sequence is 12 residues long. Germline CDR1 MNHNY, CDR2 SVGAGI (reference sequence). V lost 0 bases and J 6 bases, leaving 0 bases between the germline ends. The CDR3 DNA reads TGTGCCAGCAGTTACTCTAATTCACCCCTCCACTTT. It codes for CASSYSNSPLHF.

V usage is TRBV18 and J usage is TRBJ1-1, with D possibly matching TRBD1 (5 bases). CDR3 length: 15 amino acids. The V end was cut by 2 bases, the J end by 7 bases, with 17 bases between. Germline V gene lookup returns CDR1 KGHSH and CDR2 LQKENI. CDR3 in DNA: TGTGCCAGCTCACCAGAATCGTCGCGGGGGGGTGAAGCTTTCTTT. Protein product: CASSPESSRGGEAFF.

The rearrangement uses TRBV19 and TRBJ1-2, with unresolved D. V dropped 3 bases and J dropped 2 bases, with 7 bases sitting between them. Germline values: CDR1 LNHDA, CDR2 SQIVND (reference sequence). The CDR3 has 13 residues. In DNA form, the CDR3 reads TGTGCCAGTAGTATGACCGAGAACTATGGCTACACCTTC. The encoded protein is CASSMTENYGYTF. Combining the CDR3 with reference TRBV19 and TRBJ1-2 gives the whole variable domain DGGITQSPKYLFRKEGQNVTLSCEQNLNHDAMYWYRQDPGQGLRLIYYSQIVNDFQKGDIAEGYSVSREKKESFPLTVTSAQKNPTAFYLCASSMTENYGYTFGSGTRLTVV.

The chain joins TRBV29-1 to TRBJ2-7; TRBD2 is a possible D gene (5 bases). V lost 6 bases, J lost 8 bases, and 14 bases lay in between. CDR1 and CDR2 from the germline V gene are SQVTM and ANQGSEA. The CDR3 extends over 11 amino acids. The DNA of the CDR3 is TGCAGCGTCGCAATCGTAGCGAAGCAGTACTTC. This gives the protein CSVAIVAKQYF.

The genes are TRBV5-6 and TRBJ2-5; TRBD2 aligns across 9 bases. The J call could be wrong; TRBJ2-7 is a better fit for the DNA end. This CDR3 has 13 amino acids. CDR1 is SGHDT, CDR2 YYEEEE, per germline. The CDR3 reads CASNLSGGLEQYF. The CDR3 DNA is TGTGCCAGCAACCTAAGCGGGGGGCTCGAGCAGTACTTC.

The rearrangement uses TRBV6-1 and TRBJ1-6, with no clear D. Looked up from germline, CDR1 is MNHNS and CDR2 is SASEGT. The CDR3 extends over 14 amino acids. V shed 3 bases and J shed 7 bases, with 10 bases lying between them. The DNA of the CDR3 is TGTGCCAGCAGTGAGGCAGTAATGAATTCACCCCTCCACTTT. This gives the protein CASSEAVMNSPLHF.

CDR3 in DNA: TGTGCCAGCAGTCCCGGTGGCCGATTTAGAGGTAGCAATCAGCCCCAGCATTTT. Protein product: CASSPGGRFRGSNQPQHF. J is TRBJ1-5 and V is TRBV27, with D uncertain. CDR1 is MNHEY and CDR2 is SMNVEV in the germline V gene (reference sequence). The CDR3 runs to 18 residues. V was clipped by 5 bases and J by 0 bases, with 20 bases between them.

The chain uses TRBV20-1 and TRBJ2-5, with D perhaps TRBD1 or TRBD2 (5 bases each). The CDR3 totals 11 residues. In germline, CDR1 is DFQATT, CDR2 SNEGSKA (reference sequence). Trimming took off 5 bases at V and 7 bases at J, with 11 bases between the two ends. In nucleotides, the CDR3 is TGCAGTGCTGGGACGAAGGGGACCCAGTACTTC. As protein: CSAGTKGTQYF.

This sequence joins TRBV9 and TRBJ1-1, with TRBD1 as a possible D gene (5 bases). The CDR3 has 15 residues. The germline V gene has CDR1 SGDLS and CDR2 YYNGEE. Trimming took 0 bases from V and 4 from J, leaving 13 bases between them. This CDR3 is CASSVAGLGSTEAFF. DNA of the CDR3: TGTGCCAGCAGCGTAGCAGGGTTAGGTAGCACTGAAGCTTTCTTT. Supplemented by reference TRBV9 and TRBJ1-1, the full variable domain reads DSGVTQTPKHLITATGQRVTLRCSPRSGDLSVYWYQQSLDQGLQFLIQYYNGEERAKGNILERFSAQQFPDLHSELNLSSLELGDSALYFCASSVAGLGSTEAFFGQGTRLTVV.

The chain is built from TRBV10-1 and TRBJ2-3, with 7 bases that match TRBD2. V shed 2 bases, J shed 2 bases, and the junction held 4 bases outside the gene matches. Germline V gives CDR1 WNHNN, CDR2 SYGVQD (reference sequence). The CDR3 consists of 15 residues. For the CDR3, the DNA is TGCGCCAGCAGTGAGCCGGGGACTACCACAGATACGCAGTATTTT. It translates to CASSEPGTTTDTQYF.

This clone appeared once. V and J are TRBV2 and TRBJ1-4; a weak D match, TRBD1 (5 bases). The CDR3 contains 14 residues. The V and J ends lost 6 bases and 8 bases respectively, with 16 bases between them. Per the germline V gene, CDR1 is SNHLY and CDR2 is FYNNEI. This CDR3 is CASREGRIGEKLFF. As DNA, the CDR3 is TGTGCCAGCAGGGAGGGGAGGATAGGCGAAAAACTGTTTTTT.

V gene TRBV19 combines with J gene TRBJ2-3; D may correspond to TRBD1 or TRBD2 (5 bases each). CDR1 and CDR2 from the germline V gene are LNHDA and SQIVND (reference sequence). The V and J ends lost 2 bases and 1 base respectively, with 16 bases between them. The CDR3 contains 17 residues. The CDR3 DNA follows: TGTGCCAGTAGTATACGGGGATTAGCGACAGGCACAGATACGCAGTATTTT. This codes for CASSIRGLATGTDTQYF.

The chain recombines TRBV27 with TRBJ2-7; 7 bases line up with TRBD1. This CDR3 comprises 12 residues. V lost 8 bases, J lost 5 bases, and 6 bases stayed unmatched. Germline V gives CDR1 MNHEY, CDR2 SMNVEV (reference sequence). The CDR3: CASPGDRDEQYF. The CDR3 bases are TGTGCCAGCCCCGGAGACAGGGACGAGCAGTACTTC.

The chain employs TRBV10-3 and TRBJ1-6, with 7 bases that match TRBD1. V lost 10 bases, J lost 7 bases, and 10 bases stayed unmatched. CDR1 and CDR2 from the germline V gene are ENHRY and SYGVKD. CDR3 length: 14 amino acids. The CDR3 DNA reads TGTGCCACCAGGGCCGGGACAGAGAATTCACCCCTCCACTTT. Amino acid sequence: CATRAGTENSPLHF.

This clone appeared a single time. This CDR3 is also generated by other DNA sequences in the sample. The CDR3 loop is CASSPPGTVQETQYF. The DNA for the CDR3 is TGTGCCAGCAGCCCTCCGGGGACAGTCCAAGAGACCCAGTACTTC. The chain links TRBV9 to TRBJ2-5; 7 bases align to TRBD1. Germline CDR1 is SGDLS and CDR2 is YYNGEE. This CDR3 comprises 15 residues. The V gene end was trimmed by 4 bases and the J gene end by 1 base; junction bases not matched to a gene: 7.

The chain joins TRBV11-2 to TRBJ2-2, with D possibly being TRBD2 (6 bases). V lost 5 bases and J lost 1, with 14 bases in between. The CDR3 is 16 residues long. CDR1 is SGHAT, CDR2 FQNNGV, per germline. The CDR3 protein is CASSGTGLKNTGELFF. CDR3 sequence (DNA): TGTGCCAGCAGCGGGACGGGACTCAAGAACACCGGGGAGCTGTTTTTT.

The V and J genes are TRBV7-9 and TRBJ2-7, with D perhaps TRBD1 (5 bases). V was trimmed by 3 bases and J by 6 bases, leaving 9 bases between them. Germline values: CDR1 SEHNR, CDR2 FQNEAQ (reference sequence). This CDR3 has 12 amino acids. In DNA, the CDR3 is TGTGCCAGCAGCTTGAAGGGGCTCGAGCAGTACTTC. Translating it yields CASSLKGLEQYF. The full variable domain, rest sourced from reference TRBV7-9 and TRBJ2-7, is DTGVSQNPRHKITKRGQNVTFRCDPISEHNRLYWYRQTLGQGPEFLTYFQNEAQLEKSRLLSDRFSAERPKGSFSTLEIQRTEQGDSAMYLCASSLKGLEQYFGPGTRLTVT.

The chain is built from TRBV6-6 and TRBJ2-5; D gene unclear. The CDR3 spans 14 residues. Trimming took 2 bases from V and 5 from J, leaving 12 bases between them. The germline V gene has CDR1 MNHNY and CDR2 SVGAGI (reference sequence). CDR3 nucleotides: TGTGCCAGCAGTTACCAAGGTGGTTGGGAGACCCAGTACTTC. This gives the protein CASSYQGGWETQYF.

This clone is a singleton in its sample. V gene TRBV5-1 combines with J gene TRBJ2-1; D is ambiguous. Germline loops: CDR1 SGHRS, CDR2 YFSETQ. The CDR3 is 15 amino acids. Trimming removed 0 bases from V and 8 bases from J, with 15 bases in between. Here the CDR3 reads CASSLVAPQNDEQFF. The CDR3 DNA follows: TGCGCCAGCAGCTTGGTGGCACCGCAAAATGATGAGCAGTTCTTC.